Listed below are T cell receptor beta chains from one sample, sequenced in a study of cytomegalovirus exposure and HLA in healthy donors. Assay used: immunoSEQ multiplex PCR; TCRdb lists only in-frame clones, some missing. The profile covers 150,000 to 200,000 clones, with approximately 83% appearing a single time and around a tenth taken by the ten largest. What was sequenced was PBMCs. Receptors were obtained from a man between 18 and 35 years old in good health and CMV-seropositive. Both conserved end residues are trimmed from each CDR3.

V	J	CDR3
TRBV5-1	TRBJ2-5	ASSLVPGGPPETQY
TRBV19	TRBJ1-1	ASSVLPGISEAF
TRBV6-4	TRBJ1-6	ASSVLGTGNSPLH
TRBV19	TRBJ1-2	ASSIRTGTGGVRGYT
TRBV7-2	TRBJ2-7	ASSFSRFGDYEQY
TRBV7-2	TRBJ2-4	ASSLAGTGGLAKNIQY
TRBV29-1	TRBJ1-1	SVEDSGTGGTVTEAF
TRBV25-1	TRBJ1-1	ASSGVMGNTEAF
TRBV30	TRBJ2-3	AWSIVFIDTQY
TRBV6-1	TRBJ2-7	ASSEVGGISYEQY
TRBV9	TRBJ2-7	ASSVESGGAYEQY
TRBV19	TRBJ1-2	ASSIDGQALNYGYT
TRBV29-1	TRBJ1-2	SVGMGQGRGYT
TRBV5-6	TRBJ1-5	ASSSGHVGNQPQH
TRBV9	TRBJ2-2	ASSSPKDPQQGAWDTGELF
TRBV30	TRBJ1-3	AWSVRGSGNTIY
TRBV14	TRBJ1-1	ASSQVWQGVTSGEAF
TRBV29-1	TRBJ2-3	SVDRIDTQY
TRBV7-7	TRBJ2-3	ASSCGGAGTDTQY
TRBV4-1	TRBJ1-5	ASSQEDRNNQPQH
TRBV7-9	TRBJ2-5	ASSSLTGGPGEQY
TRBV28	TRBJ1-2	ASARGTYGYT